Reported below is one T cell receptor beta chain. This sample is part of a study of blood T cell repertoires in COVID-19. The overall study: Sites across the United States, Italy and Spain contributed samples from acute and convalescent COVID-19. PBMCs, B-cell-depleted T cells, or T cells were the source of the cDNA or gDNA that made up the material.

In germline, CDR1 is SGHTA, CDR2 FQGNSA. CDR3 length: 16 amino acids. V shed 4 bases and J 4 bases; nucleotides not matched to a gene: 9. The authors' processing: Nucleated cell counts were estimated from reference gene primer amplification. Using immunoSEQ multiplex PCR, the repertoire was profiled, and TCRdb retains in-frame clones only, with some absent. V, J and clone size were drawn from that table, and D and trimming were deduced from the DNA. The table shows about 240,000 clones, with roughly 80% occurring only once. The chain uses TRBV7-2 and TRBJ2-5, with 10 bases matching TRBD1. The source material was peripheral blood. This TCR derives from a woman at least 80 years old with acute or convalescent COVID-19. The DNA of the CDR3 is TGTGCCAGCAGCTGGAACGGGGACAGGGGTGGAGAGACCCAGTACTTC. This translates into CASSWNGDRGGETQYF. Complete variable domain (other parts from reference TRBV7-2 and TRBJ2-5): GAGVSQSPSNKVTEKGKDVELRCDPISGHTALYWYRQSLGQGLEFLIYFQGNSAPDKSGLPSDRFSAERTGGSVSTLTIQRTQQEDSAVYLCASSWNGDRGGETQYFGPGTRLLVL.